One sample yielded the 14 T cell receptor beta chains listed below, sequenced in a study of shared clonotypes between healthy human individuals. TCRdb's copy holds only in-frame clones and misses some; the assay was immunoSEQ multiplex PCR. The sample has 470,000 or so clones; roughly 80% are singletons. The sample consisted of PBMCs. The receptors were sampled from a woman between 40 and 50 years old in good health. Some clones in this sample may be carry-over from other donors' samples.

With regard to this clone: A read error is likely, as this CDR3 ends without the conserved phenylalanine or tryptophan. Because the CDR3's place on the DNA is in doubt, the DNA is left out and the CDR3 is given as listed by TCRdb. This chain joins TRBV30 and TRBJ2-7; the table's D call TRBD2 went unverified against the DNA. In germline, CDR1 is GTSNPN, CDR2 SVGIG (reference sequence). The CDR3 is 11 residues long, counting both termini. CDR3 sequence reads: CAWSVGDWPEL.

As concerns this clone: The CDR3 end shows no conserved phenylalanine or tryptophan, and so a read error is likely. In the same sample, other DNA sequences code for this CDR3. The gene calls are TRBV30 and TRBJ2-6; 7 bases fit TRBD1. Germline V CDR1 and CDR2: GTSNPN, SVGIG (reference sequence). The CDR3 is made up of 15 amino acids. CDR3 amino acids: CAWGTDLSGANVLTL. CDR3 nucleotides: TGTGCCTGGGGGACAGACCTCTCTGGGGCCAACGTACTGACTTTA.

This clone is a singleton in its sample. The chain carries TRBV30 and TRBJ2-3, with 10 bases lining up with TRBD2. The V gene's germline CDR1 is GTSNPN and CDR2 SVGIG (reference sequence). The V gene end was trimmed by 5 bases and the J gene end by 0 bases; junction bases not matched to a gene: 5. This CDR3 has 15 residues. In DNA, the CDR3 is TGTGCCTGGGGGCCACTAGCGGGGAGCACAGATACGCAGTATTTT. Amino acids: CAWGPLAGSTDTQYF.

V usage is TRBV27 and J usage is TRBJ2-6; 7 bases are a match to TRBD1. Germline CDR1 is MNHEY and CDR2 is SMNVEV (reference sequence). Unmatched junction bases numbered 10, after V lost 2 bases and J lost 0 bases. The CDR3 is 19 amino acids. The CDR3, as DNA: TGTGCCAGCAGTTTAGCACAGGGGTTAGCCTCCTCTGGGGCCAACGTCCTGACTTTC. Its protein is CASSLAQGLASSGANVLTF.

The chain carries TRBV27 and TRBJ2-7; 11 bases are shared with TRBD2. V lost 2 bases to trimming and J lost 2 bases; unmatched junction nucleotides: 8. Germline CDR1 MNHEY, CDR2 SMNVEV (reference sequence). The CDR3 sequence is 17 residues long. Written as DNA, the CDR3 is TGTGCCAGCAGTTTACAGATAGCGGGAGGGCCAACCTACGAGCAGTACTTC. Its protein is CASSLQIAGGPTYEQYF.

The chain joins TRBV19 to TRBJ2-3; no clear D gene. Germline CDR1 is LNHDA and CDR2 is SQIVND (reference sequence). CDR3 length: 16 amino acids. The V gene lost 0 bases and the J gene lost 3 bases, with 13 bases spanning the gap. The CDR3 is CASSIDRSRTTDTQYF. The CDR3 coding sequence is TGTGCCAGTAGTATAGATCGAAGTCGAACTACAGATACGCAGTATTTT.

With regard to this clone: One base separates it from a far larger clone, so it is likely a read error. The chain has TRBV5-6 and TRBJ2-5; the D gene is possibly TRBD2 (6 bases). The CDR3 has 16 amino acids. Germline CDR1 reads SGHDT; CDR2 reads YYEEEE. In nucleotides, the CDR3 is TGTGCCAGCAGCCCGCGGGGTGGGCCTTCCGAAGAGGCCCAGTACTTC. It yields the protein CASSPRGGPSEEAQYF.

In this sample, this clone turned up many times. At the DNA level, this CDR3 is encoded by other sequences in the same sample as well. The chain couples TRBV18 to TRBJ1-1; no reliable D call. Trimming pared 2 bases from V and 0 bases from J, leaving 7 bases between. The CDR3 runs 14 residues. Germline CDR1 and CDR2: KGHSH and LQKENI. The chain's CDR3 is CASSPASLNTEAFF. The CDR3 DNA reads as TGTGCCAGCTCACCAGCCAGCCTGAACACTGAAGCTTTCTTT.

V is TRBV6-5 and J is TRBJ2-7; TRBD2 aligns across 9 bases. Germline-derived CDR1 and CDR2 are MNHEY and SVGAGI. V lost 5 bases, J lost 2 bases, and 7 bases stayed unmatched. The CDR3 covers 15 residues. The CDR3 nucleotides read TGTGCCAGCAGTCCTACTAGCGGGCGGACCTACGAGCAGTACTTC. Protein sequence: CASSPTSGRTYEQYF.

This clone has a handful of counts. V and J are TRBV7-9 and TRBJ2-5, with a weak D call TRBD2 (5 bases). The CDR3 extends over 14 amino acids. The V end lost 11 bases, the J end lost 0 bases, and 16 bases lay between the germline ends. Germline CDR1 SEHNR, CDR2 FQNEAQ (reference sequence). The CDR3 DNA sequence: TGTGCCGAACTGATCGGGGAGAACCAAGAGACCCAGTACTTC. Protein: CAELIGENQETQYF.

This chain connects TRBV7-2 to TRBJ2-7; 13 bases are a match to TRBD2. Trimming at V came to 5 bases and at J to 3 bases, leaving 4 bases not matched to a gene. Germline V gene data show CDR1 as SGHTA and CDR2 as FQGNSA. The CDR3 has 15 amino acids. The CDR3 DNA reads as TGTGCCAGCAGCGAGGGACTAGCGGGGAACTACGAGCAGTACTTC. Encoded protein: CASSEGLAGNYEQYF.

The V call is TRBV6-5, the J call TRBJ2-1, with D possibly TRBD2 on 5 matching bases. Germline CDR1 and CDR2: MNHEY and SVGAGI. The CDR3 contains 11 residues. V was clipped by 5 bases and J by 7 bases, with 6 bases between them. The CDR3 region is CASSRLNEQFF. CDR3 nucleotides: TGTGCCAGCAGTCGACTAAATGAGCAGTTCTTC.

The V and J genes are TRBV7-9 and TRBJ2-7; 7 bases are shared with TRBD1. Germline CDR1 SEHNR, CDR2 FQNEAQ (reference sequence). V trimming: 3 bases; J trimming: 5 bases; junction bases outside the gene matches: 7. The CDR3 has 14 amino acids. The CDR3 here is CASSFLQGSDEQYF. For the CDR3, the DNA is TGTGCCAGCAGCTTCTTACAGGGGAGCGACGAGCAGTACTTC.

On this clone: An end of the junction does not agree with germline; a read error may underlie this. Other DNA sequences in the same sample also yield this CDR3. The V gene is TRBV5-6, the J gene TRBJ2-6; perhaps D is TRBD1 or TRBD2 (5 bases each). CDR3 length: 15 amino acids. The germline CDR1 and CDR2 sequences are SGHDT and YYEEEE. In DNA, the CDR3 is TGTGCCAGCAGCTTGGGGGTATCCGGGGCTAACGTCCTGACCTTC. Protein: CASSLGVSGANVLTF.